This T cell receptor (beta chain) is drawn from a study of T cell responses to AZD1222 COVID-19 vaccine. General study findings and limits: Baseline seropositivity occurred in only six AZD1222 recipients.

Turning to this clone: Its antigen is not known.

V gave up 6 bases and J gave up 5 bases; unmatched junction bases: 8. The CDR3 loop spans 15 amino acids. Germline V CDR1 and CDR2: MNHEY, SVGAGI. Profiled with immunoSEQ multiplex PCR; TCRdb holds only in-frame clones, not every one. The repertoire holds over 110,000 clones, with 92% as singletons. The material sequenced was peripheral blood, taken on day 0 of AZD1222 vaccination. The TCR was taken from an adult in good health. The genes are TRBV6-5 and TRBJ2-5; 11 bases match TRBD2. The CDR3 reads CASSHLAGGPETQYF. The CDR3 DNA reads as TGTGCCAGCAGCCACCTAGCGGGAGGACCGGAGACCCAGTACTTC.